One and the same sample provided the 24 T cell receptor beta chains below, sequenced in a study of OX40 agonist ivuxolimab in advanced cancers. Produced via immunoSEQ multiplex PCR; TCRdb's table is partial and in-frame only. The table lists about 85,000 clones, around 84% of them singletons. Material: CD4+ or CD8+ T cells sorted from blood, obtained in a trial of the OX40 agonist ivuxolimab. These receptors originate from an adult with an advanced solid tumor such as melanoma, head and neck, liver or kidney cancer.

The gene calls are TRBV19 and TRBJ2-1; D not resolved. The CDR3 totals 11 residues. Trimming took 10 bases from V and 12 from J, leaving 16 bases between them. Per the germline V gene, CDR1 is LNHDA and CDR2 is SQIVND (reference sequence). The CDR3 DNA sequence: TGTGCCACCTCCATGGCTTACGGGCAGTTCTTC. Translated: CATSMAYGQFF.

V gene TRBV29-1 combines with J gene TRBJ1-1; possible D gene TRBD1, 5 bases. Germline CDR1 and CDR2: SQVTM and ANQGSEA. Trimming left V 7 bases short and J 5 bases short, with 14 bases between. The CDR3 runs 12 residues. CDR3 nucleotide sequence: TGCAGCGCGGTCGAGGGGCGAACTGAAGCTTTCTTT. Amino acid sequence: CSAVEGRTEAFF.

The chain employs TRBV5-4 and TRBJ2-5; no clear D gene. CDR1 and CDR2 (germline): SGHNT, YYREEE (reference sequence). This CDR3 spans 12 amino acids. The V and J ends lost 1 base and 5 bases respectively, with 6 bases between them. The CDR3 is CASSLQHETQYF. CDR3 DNA sequence: TGTGCCAGCAGCTTGCAGCATGAGACCCAGTACTTC.

This chain uses TRBV19 with TRBJ2-3, with D perhaps assigned TRBD1 or TRBD2 (6 bases each). The ends were cut back, 9 bases at V and 4 bases at J, with 17 bases in the middle. Germline CDR1 is LNHDA and CDR2 is SQIVND (reference sequence). The CDR3 totals 14 residues. Written as DNA, the CDR3 is TGTGCCAGCGCGACGAAACGGGGGCCAGATACGCAGTATTTT. Translation: CASATKRGPDTQYF.

This clone was detected a few times. This chain joins TRBV18 and TRBJ2-7; 7 positions match TRBD1. Looked up from germline, CDR1 is KGHSH and CDR2 is LQKENI. J lost 3 bases, V lost 6 bases, and 11 bases had no gene match. The CDR3 runs to 15 residues. The CDR3 nucleotides are TGTGCCAGCTCCCAGAATCCAGGGGGTAGCTACGAGCAGTACTTC. Its protein is CASSQNPGGSYEQYF.

The chain joins TRBV28 to TRBJ2-7; D is possibly TRBD1 (5 bases). The CDR3 is 12 amino acids. Trimming stripped 5 bases from V and 2 bases from J, with 7 bases between. Looked up from germline, CDR1 is MDHEN and CDR2 is SYDVKM. CDR3 sequence: CASSRGTYEQYV. In DNA form, the CDR3 reads TGTGCCAGCAGTAGGGGCACCTACGAGCAGTACGTC.

The V call is TRBV19, the J call TRBJ2-2; 7 nucleotides match TRBD1. Per germline, CDR1 LNHDA and CDR2 SQIVND (reference sequence). CDR3 length: 14 amino acids. J gave up 6 bases and V 3 bases, and 4 bases lay outside the gene matches. The CDR3 loop reads CASSIPQGAGELFF. Here the CDR3 DNA reads TGTGCCAGTAGTATCCCCCAGGGGGCCGGGGAGCTGTTTTTT.

This chain uses TRBV15 with TRBJ2-1; 8 nucleotides line up with TRBD1. In germline, CDR1 is LNHNV, CDR2 YYDKDF (reference sequence). V gave up 1 base and J gave up 7 bases; unmatched junction bases: 6. There are 15 residues in the CDR3. CDR3 in DNA: TGTGCCACCAGCAGAGCGGGCAGGGGGCGGAATGAGCAGTTCTTC. Translating it yields CATSRAGRGRNEQFF.

This chain uses TRBV6-6 with TRBJ2-5; TRBD1 aligns across 7 bases. The tail of the sequence fits TRBJ2-7 better, so the J call may be wrong. The CDR3 has 14 amino acids. Germline V gene sequence: CDR1 MNHNY, CDR2 SVGAGI (reference sequence). The CDR3 nucleotides are TGTGCCACCCAGATGACAGGGAGCTCCTACGAGCAGTACTTC. Translating gives CATQMTGSSYEQYF.

The chain combines TRBV7-9 with TRBJ2-1; 16 bases are a match to TRBD2. From germline, CDR1 is SEHNR and CDR2 FQNEAQ (reference sequence). Trimming removed 4 bases from V and 8 bases from J; junction bases left unmatched: 2. The CDR3 loop spans 15 amino acids. CDR3 DNA sequence: TGTGCCAGCAGCTCCGGGACTAGCGGGGGGGATGAGCAGTTCTTC. This encodes CASSSGTSGGDEQFF.

In this sample, this clone turned up once. The V call is TRBV19, the J call TRBJ2-2; 7 bases match TRBD1. CDR1 and CDR2 from the germline V gene are LNHDA and SQIVND (reference sequence). The CDR3 has 15 residues. J gave up 6 bases and V 5 bases, and 9 bases lay outside the gene matches. The CDR3: CASSPDRELSGELFF. As DNA, the CDR3 is TGTGCCAGTAGTCCAGACAGGGAGTTGTCCGGGGAGCTGTTTTTT.

The V call is TRBV28, the J call TRBJ2-4; tentative D call: TRBD1 (5 bases). The V end lost 6 bases, the J end lost 0 bases, and 12 bases lay between the germline ends. The CDR3 spans 15 residues. Germline V gene lookup returns CDR1 MDHEN and CDR2 SYDVKM. The chain's CDR3 is CASRQGRVAKNIQYF. The CDR3 DNA is TGTGCCAGCAGGCAAGGCAGGGTAGCCAAAAACATTCAGTACTTC. The full variable domain, completed using reference TRBV28 and TRBJ2-4, is DVKVTQSSRYLVKRTGEKVFLECVQDMDHENMFWYRQDPGLGLRLIYFSYDVKMKEKGDIPEGYSVSREKKERFSLILESASTNQTSMYLCASRQGRVAKNIQYFGAGTRLSVL.

The chain uses TRBV13 and TRBJ2-3; TRBD2 matches 9 bases. Germline lookup yields CDR1 PRHDT and CDR2 FYEKMQ (reference sequence). V was clipped by 5 bases and J by 1 base; unmatched bases: 4. CDR3 length: 15 amino acids. The CDR3 DNA reads TGTGCCAGCAGCCCTCGGACTAGCGGCACAGATACGCAGTATTTT. This codes for CASSPRTSGTDTQYF. The variable domain in full, completed from reference TRBV13 and TRBJ2-3, reads AAGVIQSPRHLIKEKRETATLKCYPIPRHDTVYWYQQGPGQDPQFLISFYEKMQSDKGSIPDRFSAQQFSDYHSELNMSSLELGDSALYFCASSPRTSGTDTQYFGPGTRLTVL.

CDR3 sequence: CASSSQWAQYF. The CDR3 DNA reads TGTGCCAGCAGTTCTCAGTGGGCCCAGTACTTC. The J gene is TRBJ2-5, the V gene TRBV2; D gene uncertain. Per germline, CDR1 SNHLY and CDR2 FYNNEI. The ends were cut back, 5 bases at V and 9 bases at J, with 10 bases in the middle. The CDR3 extends over 11 amino acids.

This clone was detected a few times. The chain links TRBV19 to TRBJ1-5, with 8 bases fitting TRBD1. This CDR3 spans 17 amino acids. J lost 0 bases, V lost 6 bases, and 10 bases had no gene match. CDR1 is LNHDA and CDR2 is SQIVND in the germline V gene (reference sequence). The CDR3 region is CASSADRASYSNQPQHF. The CDR3 DNA reads as TGTGCCAGTAGCGCGGACAGGGCCAGTTATAGCAATCAGCCCCAGCATTTT.

The chain carries TRBV7-6 and TRBJ2-2; D might be TRBD2 (6 bases). Germline lookup yields CDR1 SGHVS and CDR2 FNYEAQ. Trimming pared 4 bases from V and 6 bases from J, leaving 6 bases between. CDR3 size: 12 residues. The CDR3 here is CASSSGAGELFF. In DNA, the CDR3 is TGTGCCAGCAGCTCGGGGGCCGGGGAGCTGTTTTTT.

This chain uses TRBV10-3 with TRBJ2-2; 8 positions agree with TRBD1. V lost 8 bases to trimming and J lost 2 bases; unmatched junction nucleotides: 4. The CDR3 extends over 14 amino acids. Looked up from germline, CDR1 is ENHRY and CDR2 is SYGVKD. The CDR3 bases are TGTGCCATCCCTCAGGGGGCTAACACCGGGGAGCTGTTTTTT. This sequence encodes CAIPQGANTGELFF.

V usage is TRBV28 and J usage is TRBJ2-2; D ambiguous. The CDR3 sequence is 12 residues long. Germline V gene sequence: CDR1 MDHEN, CDR2 SYDVKM. The V gene lost 4 bases and the J gene lost 4 bases, with 4 bases spanning the gap. The CDR3 DNA is TGTGCCAGCAGTTCCGTCACCGGGGAGCTGTTTTTT. Amino acid sequence: CASSSVTGELFF.

The chain carries TRBV19 and TRBJ2-6; D is ambiguous. This CDR3 is 13 amino acids long. The V gene lost 7 bases and the J gene lost 4 bases, with 8 bases spanning the gap. From germline, CDR1 is LNHDA and CDR2 SQIVND (reference sequence). The CDR3 coding sequence is TGTGCCAGTAAGGAATCCGGGGCCAACGTCCTGACTTTC. Amino acids: CASKESGANVLTF.

J is TRBJ1-2 and V is TRBV7-8; 12 bases are a match to TRBD1. V was clipped by 4 bases and J by 10 bases; unmatched bases: 10. This CDR3 is built from 15 residues. CDR1 and CDR2 from the germline V gene are SGHVS and FQNEAQ. In nucleotides, the CDR3 is TGTGCCAGCAGCTCTTCCGGGACAGGGGGCGTGAACTACACCTTC. This translates into CASSSSGTGGVNYTF.

V is TRBV6-5 and J is TRBJ2-1; tentatively, D is TRBD1 (5 bases). The CDR3 covers 15 residues. Trimming shortened V by 0 bases and J by 4 bases, and 10 bases separated the two germline ends. CDR1 is MNHEY, CDR2 SVGAGI, per germline. This CDR3 reads CASSYSRQKYNEQFF. The CDR3 bases are TGTGCCAGCAGTTACTCGAGACAGAAATACAATGAGCAGTTCTTC.

The chain couples TRBV5-6 to TRBJ2-5; D possibly corresponds to TRBD1 (6 bases). In germline, CDR1 is SGHDT, CDR2 YYEEEE. CDR3 size: 15 residues. Between the trimmed V and J ends, which lost 0 bases and 0 bases, there was a span of 9 bases. The CDR3 DNA is TGTGCCAGCAGCTTGGGACAGGAGTACCAAGAGACCCAGTACTTC. Translated, it gives CASSLGQEYQETQYF.

V is TRBV9 and J is TRBJ2-5; D call uncertain. The assigned J gene may be wrong: the sequence end matches TRBJ2-7 better. Germline CDR1 and CDR2: SGDLS and YYNGEE. This CDR3 spans 12 amino acids. The CDR3 protein is CASSSHSYEQYF. The CDR3 coding sequence is TGTGCCAGCAGCAGCCACTCCTACGAGCAGTACTTC.

V usage is TRBV15 and J usage is TRBJ2-7; no clear D. The V end lost 6 bases, the J end lost 0 bases, and 12 bases lay between the germline ends. CDR3 length: 14 residues. The germline CDR1 and CDR2 sequences are LNHNV and YYDKDF (reference sequence). CDR3 amino acids: CATREIGSSYEQYF. The CDR3 DNA follows: TGTGCCACCAGAGAAATCGGTTCCTCCTACGAGCAGTACTTC.